This T cell receptor beta chain emerged from a study of blood T cell repertoires in COVID-19. This table comes from immunoSEQ multiplex PCR, and its TCRdb copy is limited to in-frame clones, with some not included. Here the sample spans about 300,000 clones, around nine tenths being singletons. Germline V gene sequence: CDR1 LGHDT, CDR2 YNNKEL (reference sequence). CDR3 length: 13 residues. V shed 6 bases and J shed 5 bases, with 13 bases lying between them. Participant-reported clinical history was the basis for cohort assignment. Up to 2 weeks before entering the study, exposed participants had met a COVID-19 case. This clone was found once.

The chain has TRBV3-1 (or the pseudogene TRBV3-2) and TRBJ2-5, with a possible D match to TRBD2 (5 bases). Specimen: PBMCs or T cells enriched from blood (not recorded which). The TCR was taken from a woman between 50 and 59 years old who had been exposed to COVID-19. The CDR3 spells CASRAPGRETQYF. The CDR3 DNA is TGTGCCAGCAGGGCTCCGGGAAGGGAGACCCAGTACTTC.